This T cell receptor (beta chain) appears in the sequencing data of a study of T cells in Graves' hyperthyroidism and ophthalmopathy. Using RNA transcripts as the source, TCR beta CDR3 regions were amplified. The TCR CDR3 was amplified in a first-round RT-PCR using the HTBI primer set. Each CDR3 protein gets one entry after TCRdb re-called the multiplex PCR reads with MiXCR. The profile shows approximately 400,000 distinct CDR3 sequences, less than 20% of them singletons. Germline CDR1 and CDR2: SEHNR and FQNEAQ (reference sequence). V was clipped by 3 bases and J by 8 bases, with 13 bases between them. The CDR3 consists of 14 residues. This clonotype was detected ten times or more.

This sequence joins TRBV7-9 and TRBJ1-4; TRBD1 might be the D (5 bases). Sequenced input: blood. The clonotype was recovered from a young woman with Graves' hyperthyroidism. DNA of the CDR3: TGTGCCAGCAGCTTTGTGGGACCGGGAGAAAAACTGTTTTTT. This translates into CASSFVGPGEKLFF.